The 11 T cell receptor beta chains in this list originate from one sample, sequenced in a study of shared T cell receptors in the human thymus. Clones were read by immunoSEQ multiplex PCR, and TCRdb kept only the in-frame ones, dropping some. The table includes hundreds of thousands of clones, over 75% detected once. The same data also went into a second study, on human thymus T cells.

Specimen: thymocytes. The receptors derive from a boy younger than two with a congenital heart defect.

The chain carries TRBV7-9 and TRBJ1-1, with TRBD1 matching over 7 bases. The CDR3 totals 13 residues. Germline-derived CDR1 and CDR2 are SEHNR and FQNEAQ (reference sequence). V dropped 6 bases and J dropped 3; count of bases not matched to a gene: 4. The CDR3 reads CASRPDRHTEAFF. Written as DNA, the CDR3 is TGTGCCAGCAGACCGGACAGGCACACTGAAGCTTTCTTT.

For the CDR3, the DNA is TGTGCCAGTAGTATGCGGCAGGGTAGCACAGATACGCAGTATTTT. This sequence encodes CASSMRQGSTDTQYF. This chain connects TRBV19 to TRBJ2-3, with D tentatively TRBD1 (5 bases). The CDR3 has 15 residues. CDR1 LNHDA and CDR2 SQIVND come from the germline V gene (reference sequence). Trimming took 3 bases from V and 0 from J, leaving 10 bases between them.

DNA for the CDR3: TGCGCCAGCAGCCAAGGGAAAGAACAGATATTTACTTCACCCCTCCACTTT. This gives the protein CASSQGKEQIFTSPLHF. The chain employs TRBV4-3 and TRBJ1-6; the D is unclear. Germline values: CDR1 LGHNA, CDR2 YSLEER. The V gene lost 1 base and the J gene lost 9 bases, with 19 bases spanning the gap. The CDR3 has 17 residues.

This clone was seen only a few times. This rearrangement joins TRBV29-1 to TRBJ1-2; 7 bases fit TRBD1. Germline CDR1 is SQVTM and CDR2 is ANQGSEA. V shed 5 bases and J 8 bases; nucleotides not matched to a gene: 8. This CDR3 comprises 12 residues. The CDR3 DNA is TGCAGCGTTACACCCACAGGGGACGGCTACACCTTC. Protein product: CSVTPTGDGYTF.

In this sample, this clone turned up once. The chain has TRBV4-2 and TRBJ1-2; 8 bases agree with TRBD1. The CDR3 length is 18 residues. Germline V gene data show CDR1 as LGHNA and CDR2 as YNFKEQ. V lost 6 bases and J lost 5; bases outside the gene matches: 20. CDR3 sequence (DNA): TGTGCCAGCAGTCGAGGACAGGGAGGATTTAAACACCCTTATGGCTACACCTTC. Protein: CASSRGQGGFKHPYGYTF.

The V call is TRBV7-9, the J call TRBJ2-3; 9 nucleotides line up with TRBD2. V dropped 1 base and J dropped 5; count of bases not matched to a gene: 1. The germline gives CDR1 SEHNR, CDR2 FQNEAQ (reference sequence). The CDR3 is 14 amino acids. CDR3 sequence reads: CASSLGRGGDTQYF. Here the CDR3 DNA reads TGTGCCAGCAGCTTAGGGCGGGGGGGAGATACGCAGTATTTT.

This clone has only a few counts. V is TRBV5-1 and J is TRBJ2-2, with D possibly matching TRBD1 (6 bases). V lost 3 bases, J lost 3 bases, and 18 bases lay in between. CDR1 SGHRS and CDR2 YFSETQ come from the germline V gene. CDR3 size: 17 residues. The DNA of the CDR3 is TGCGCCAGCAGCTCCTATAACAGGGAGAGGGACACCGGGGAGCTGTTTTTT. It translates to CASSSYNRERDTGELFF.

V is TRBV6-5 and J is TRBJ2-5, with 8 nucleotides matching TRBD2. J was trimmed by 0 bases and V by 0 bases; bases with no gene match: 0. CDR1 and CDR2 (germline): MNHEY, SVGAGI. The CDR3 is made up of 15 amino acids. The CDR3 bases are TGTGCCAGCAGTTACTCACTAGCGGACCAAGAGACCCAGTACTTC. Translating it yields CASSYSLADQETQYF.

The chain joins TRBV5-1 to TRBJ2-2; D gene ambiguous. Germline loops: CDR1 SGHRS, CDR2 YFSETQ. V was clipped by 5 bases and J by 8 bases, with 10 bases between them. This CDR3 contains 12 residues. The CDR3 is CASRGVTGELFF. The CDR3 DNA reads TGCGCCAGCAGGGGTGTGACTGGGGAGCTGTTTTTT.

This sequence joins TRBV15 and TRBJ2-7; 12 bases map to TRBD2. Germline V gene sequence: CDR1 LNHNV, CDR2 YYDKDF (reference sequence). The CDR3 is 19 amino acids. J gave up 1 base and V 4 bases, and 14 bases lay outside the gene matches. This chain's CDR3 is CATSIGLAGGPEPSYEQYF. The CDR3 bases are TGTGCCACCAGCATAGGGCTAGCGGGAGGGCCTGAGCCTTCCTACGAGCAGTACTTC.

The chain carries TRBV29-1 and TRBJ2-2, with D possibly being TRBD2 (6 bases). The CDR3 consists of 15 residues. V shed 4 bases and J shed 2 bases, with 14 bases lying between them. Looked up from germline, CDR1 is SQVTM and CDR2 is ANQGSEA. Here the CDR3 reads CSVGGAGPNTGELFF. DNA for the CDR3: TGCAGCGTTGGAGGGGCGGGGCCAAACACCGGGGAGCTGTTTTTT.